These 18 T cell receptor beta chains share one sample of origin, sequenced in a study of cytotoxic CD8 clonotypes in ibrutinib-treated CLL (dated by TCRdb to about 2021). The library relied on the immunoSEQ multiplex PCR assay. TCRdb holds this immuneACCESS table with in-frame rearrangements only. Some clones are missing; in checked studies, unresolved V genes explain under half, and the rest has no known cause. Recorded for this sample are 150,000 to 200,000 clones; about two thirds of them occurred a single time. The ten biggest clones cover under 15% of the sample. The time point tag for this specimen amounts to: 20 to 30 months on ibrutinib. The input for sequencing was PBMCs, taken after 24 months of ibrutinib treatment. All receptors derive from a human donor with chronic lymphocytic leukemia.

The chain couples TRBV5-4 to TRBJ2-7; D not resolved. The CDR3 runs to 11 residues. V lost 6 bases and J 4 bases, leaving 8 bases between the germline ends. CDR1 and CDR2 from the germline V gene are SGHNT and YYREEE (reference sequence). The CDR3 loop reads CASNSQYEQYF. The CDR3 DNA reads TGTGCCAGCAACTCCCAATACGAGCAGTACTTC. Based on the CDR3 plus reference TRBV5-4 and TRBJ2-7, the full variable domain is ETGVTQSPTHLIKTRGQQVTLRCSSQSGHNTVSWYQQALGQGPQFIFQYYREEENGRGNFPPRFSGLQFPNYSSELNVNALELDDSALYLCASNSQYEQYFGPGTRLTVT.

The genes are TRBV5-1 and TRBJ1-4; TRBD1 aligns across 8 bases. V lost 0 bases and J lost 13; bases outside the gene matches: 5. The CDR3 has 13 residues. From germline, CDR1 is SGHRS and CDR2 YFSETQ. The CDR3 region is CASSLDGQGILFF. The CDR3 DNA is TGCGCCAGCAGCTTGGACGGACAGGGTATACTGTTTTTT.

The chain combines TRBV30 with TRBJ1-1, with a tentative D call TRBD1 (5 bases). CDR1 is GTSNPN and CDR2 is SVGIG in the germline V gene (reference sequence). V lost 2 bases to trimming and J lost 5 bases, with 12 bases between them. The CDR3 runs 13 residues. CDR3 protein: CAWSNGGGTEAFF. CDR3 nucleotides: TGTGCCTGGAGTAACGGTGGGGGGACTGAAGCTTTCTTT.

V and J are TRBV5-1 and TRBJ2-3, with 14 bases fitting TRBD2. This CDR3 region has 19 residues. The germline CDR1 and CDR2 sequences are SGHRS and YFSETQ. V trimming: 2 bases; J trimming: 6 bases; junction bases outside the gene matches: 14. CDR3: CASSLVPPGTSGSWDTQYF. The CDR3 nucleotides are TGCGCCAGCAGCTTAGTCCCCCCGGGGACTAGCGGGAGTTGGGATACGCAGTATTTT. The whole variable domain, remainder taken from reference TRBV5-1 and TRBJ2-3, is KAGVTQTPRYLIKTRGQQVTLSCSPISGHRSVSWYQQTPGQGLQFLFEYFSETQRNKGNFPGRFSGRQFSNSRSEMNVSTLELGDSALYLCASSLVPPGTSGSWDTQYFGPGTRLTVL.

The chain combines TRBV27 with TRBJ1-5; TRBD1 matches at 9 bases. This CDR3 is 16 amino acids long. J gave up 6 bases and V 3 bases, and 9 bases lay outside the gene matches. Germline CDR1 reads MNHEY; CDR2 reads SMNVEV (reference sequence). The CDR3 bases are TGTGCCAGCAGTTTCCAACCGGGACAGGGCGGTCAGCCCCAGCATTTT. Translation: CASSFQPGQGGQPQHF.

The chain links TRBV25-1 to TRBJ1-2, with D hard to call. V lost 3 bases and J 2 bases, leaving 7 bases between the germline ends. Germline assignment: CDR1 MGHDK and CDR2 SYGVNS. The CDR3 loop spans 13 amino acids. CDR3 residues: CASSDSGNYGYTF. CDR3 DNA sequence: TGTGCCAGCAGTGACAGCGGCAACTATGGCTACACCTTC.

The V gene is TRBV5-6, the J gene TRBJ2-2; 7 bases fit TRBD2. Per germline, CDR1 SGHDT and CDR2 YYEEEE. The CDR3 consists of 15 residues. V was clipped by 0 bases and J by 4 bases; unmatched bases: 3. This CDR3 is CASSLVLAVTGELFF. The CDR3 DNA reads TGTGCCAGCAGCTTGGTCCTAGCGGTCACCGGGGAGCTGTTTTTT.

The V and J genes are TRBV4-1 and TRBJ2-1, with 8 positions matching TRBD2. Germline V gene lookup returns CDR1 MGHRA and CDR2 YSYEKL. J was trimmed by 3 bases and V by 1 base; bases with no gene match: 5. The CDR3 runs to 16 residues. The CDR3 here is CASSQGSGGVYNEQFF. The CDR3 DNA reads as TGCGCCAGCAGCCAAGGGTCGGGAGGGGTCTACAATGAGCAGTTCTTC.

The chain links TRBV5-4 to TRBJ2-3, with 10 bases identical to TRBD2. Losses at the gene ends were 4 bases for V and 4 bases for J; bases not matched to a gene: 18. This CDR3 comprises 19 residues. Germline loops: CDR1 SGHNT, CDR2 YYREEE (reference sequence). The CDR3 bases are TGTGCCAGCAGCCGTGGAACAGTTATTGGACTAGCGGAGTCAGATACGCAGTATTTT. It encodes CASSRGTVIGLAESDTQYF.

The chain is built from TRBV9 and TRBJ2-1; perhaps D is TRBD1 or TRBD2 (6 bases each). The CDR3 loop spans 19 amino acids. Germline CDR1 is SGDLS and CDR2 is YYNGEE. Trimming took 0 bases from V and 4 from J, leaving 23 bases between them. The CDR3, as DNA: TGTGCCAGCAGCGTAGTACCCGGGGGCGACAATGGGGGTTACAATGAGCAGTTCTTC. This gives the protein CASSVVPGGDNGGYNEQFF.

This clone was detected only once. This chain connects TRBV2 to TRBJ2-7; 8 bases map to TRBD1. Trimming took 5 bases from V and 3 from J; bases not matched to a gene: 9. The CDR3 runs to 15 residues. Germline V gene sequence: CDR1 SNHLY, CDR2 FYNNEI. In nucleotides, the CDR3 is TGTGCCAGCAGTTCTTCTTACGACAGGGGCTACGAGCAGTACTTC. Its translation: CASSSSYDRGYEQYF.

The V and J genes are TRBV5-6 and TRBJ1-2; D gene ambiguous. The CDR3 sequence is 12 residues long. Germline V gene sequence: CDR1 SGHDT, CDR2 YYEEEE. Deletions cut 4 bases from V and 2 bases from J, with 6 bases between. This CDR3 reads CASSRVNYGYTF. In DNA, the CDR3 is TGTGCCAGCAGCCGAGTAAACTATGGCTACACCTTC.

With respect to this clone: Other DNA sequences in this specimen translate into the identical CDR3. The chain links TRBV18 to TRBJ2-7, with D perhaps matching TRBD2 (5 bases). V shed 4 bases and J shed 4 bases, with 23 bases lying between them. CDR3 length: 17 residues. Germline-derived CDR1 and CDR2 are KGHSH and LQKENI. CDR3 nucleotide sequence: TGTGCCAGCTCACGCCCCTTTACGGGAAGGAGTACTTACGAGCAGTACTTC. Translating gives CASSRPFTGRSTYEQYF.

The chain joins TRBV18 to TRBJ2-1, with D tentatively TRBD2 (5 bases). This CDR3 has 16 amino acids. V dropped 0 bases and J dropped 2 bases, with 11 bases sitting between them. CDR1 is KGHSH, CDR2 LQKENI, per germline. CDR3 sequence (DNA): TGTGCCAGCTCACCACCGGGCAGCGGAGCCTACAATGAGCAGTTCTTC. This encodes CASSPPGSGAYNEQFF. Based on the CDR3 plus reference TRBV18 and TRBJ2-1, the full variable domain is NAGVMQNPRHLVRRRGQEARLRCSPMKGHSHVYWYRQLPEEGLKFMVYLQKENIIDESGMPKERFSAEFPKEGPSILRIQQVVRGDSAAYFCASSPPGSGAYNEQFFGPGTRLTVL.

The chain joins TRBV5-1 to TRBJ1-3; D possibly corresponds to TRBD1 (5 bases). Germline loops: CDR1 SGHRS, CDR2 YFSETQ. V lost 0 bases and J lost 2, with 15 bases in between. The CDR3 loop spans 17 amino acids. The CDR3 region has the DNA TGCGCCAGCAGCTTGGAACTTGCAGGGCTTGCTGGAAACACCATATATTTT. This codes for CASSLELAGLAGNTIYF.

The J gene is TRBJ2-1, the V gene TRBV30; D uncertain. Germline lookup yields CDR1 GTSNPN and CDR2 SVGIG (reference sequence). The length of the CDR3 is 13 residues. Trimming shortened V by 0 bases and J by 9 bases, and 12 bases separated the two germline ends. In DNA, the CDR3 is TGTGCCTGGAGTGTACGTAGGGCCGGTGAGCAGTTCTTC. The encoded protein is CAWSVRRAGEQFF.

The V call is TRBV7-6, the J call TRBJ2-7; 9 nucleotides line up with TRBD2. Per the germline V gene, CDR1 is SGHVS and CDR2 is FNYEAQ. This CDR3 has 15 amino acids. V was clipped by 3 bases and J by 4 bases; unmatched bases: 7. The CDR3 reads CASSFTQSGRYEQYF. CDR3 sequence (DNA): TGTGCCAGCAGCTTTACCCAAAGCGGGAGGTACGAGCAGTACTTC.

The chain couples TRBV11-2 to TRBJ2-3; D not certain. Trimming left V 0 bases short and J 2 bases short, with 9 bases between. The CDR3 runs 15 residues. The germline gives CDR1 SGHAT, CDR2 FQNNGV. This chain's CDR3 is CASSLDYGPTDTQYF. CDR3 nucleotides: TGTGCCAGCAGCTTAGACTACGGCCCCACAGATACGCAGTATTTT.